Sequencing of this T cell receptor beta chain was carried out in a study of shared clonotypes between healthy human individuals (dated by TCRdb to the early 2020s). As for the study more broadly: A couple of women and a few men aged 18 to 49 years were included in the cohort. Different laboratories and diverse techniques were used to prepare libraries and sequence TCR repertoires, to increase sequencing depth and limit assay-specific biases. The study deeply sequenced blood TCR repertoires of about 5 healthy adults to estimate repertoire size and the extent of clonotype sharing between individuals. For each donor, CD4 naive and CD4 memory were each run on three plates, CD8 naive on two plates, and CD8 memory on one plate. Between about 0.9 and 10 billion PBMCs per donor were obtained by leukapheresis.

Using the deep immunoSEQ assay, TCR CDR3 regions were amplified from genomic DNA by multiplex PCR. For each cell subset, the extracted genomic DNA was distributed evenly across all wells of several immunoSEQ 96-well plates, and each plate served as one replicate. For sorted subsets, 150 to 250 ng genomic DNA, equal to tens of thousands of T cell genomes, was loaded into each replicate PCR. The purified libraries were quantified using a Qubit 3.0 fluorometer, sized with a Bioanalyzer 2100, and then quantified again using the KAPA Library Quantification kit. Every immunoSEQ 96-well plate was sequenced on a separate single-read 150-cycle Illumina NextSeq 550 flow cell. The authors' analysis ran thus. The immunoSEQ output contained only junctional sequences without quality scores, so filtering could not match that applied to full-length reads. To assign V/J genes and CDR3, sequences were annotated against IMGT germline references using PyIR, a Python wrapper for IgBLAST v1.9. Reads were removed for weak V/J assignments (E-value above 1e-6), missing CDR3, stop codons, out-of-frame junctions, or ambiguous translated residues. A V3J clonotype was defined by an identical inferred V gene, J gene, and CDR3 amino acid sequence. To compute the percentage overlap between repertoires, the number of shared unique clonotypes was divided by the size of the smaller repertoire. Richness of each repertoire was evaluated using RTK rarefaction, the Chao1 estimator, and Recon v2.1 estimates of unobserved clonotypes. Generation probabilities were computed with OLGA for all TCRbeta clonotypes obtained by the gDNA method from four donors. TCRdb carries this immuneACCESS record with in-frame sequences only. Its versions omit some clonotypes, under half of them owing to an unresolved V gene in the studies checked, with the rest unexplained. That table gives V, J and clone size, and the DNA gave D and trimming. This sample is represented by 2 million or so clones; 95% of them were singletons. Of the sample, roughly 0.13% falls within the top ten clones.

Healthy HIV-negative adults with no recently reported acute infections or vaccinations were included as donors. Every donor was a Caucasian adult living in Nashville, Tennessee, USA. CD4+ T cells were enriched by magnetic negative selection; naive cells were then positively selected on CD45RA, and the negative fraction formed the memory subset. Blood was obtained by leukapheresis, after which PBMCs were separated by Ficoll-Histopaque density gradient centrifugation and cryopreserved in liquid nitrogen vapor phase. Purity and quantity of every magnetically sorted T cell population were checked by analytical flow cytometry. Genomic DNA was isolated from each sorted fraction and quantified by UV absorbance on a Nanodrop 2000c. The research as a whole found: Because the study included only a small number of donors, the genetic and exposure-history diversity represented was limited. Clonotypes shared by all four sorted-subset donors showed higher generation probabilities than non-shared clonotypes. Even with the large sequencing depth, rarefaction of the sorted-subset datasets indicated that sequencing was incomplete. Sharing across several donors was observed for around 5% of naive CD4, about 4% of naive CD8, around 2.5% of memory CD4, and approximately 0.41% of memory CD8 clonotypes. Pairwise subsampling led to the expectation that sequencing depth would affect the degree of clonotype sharing among donors. Estimated clonotype richness was generally larger for naive than for memory subsets. Only blood was sampled, and tissue TCR repertoires likely differ from those in blood.

The table lists this clone with a count of one. The clone's antigen remains unknown. No much larger clonotype is one base removed from it; base qualities were not supplied. Other DNA sequences from this sample encode an identical CDR3 as well. This TCR was sampled from a man younger than 30 in good health. The sample was naive CD4+ T cells sorted from blood. The cell subset or site label, as the study defines it: CD45RA+ positively selected.

CDR3 protein: CASSLGLLNYGYTF. The sequenced DNA: TGTGCCAGCAGCTTAGGGCTCCTAAACTATGGCTACACCTTC. This sequence uses TRBV7-9 and TRBJ1-2; the D gene is not confidently resolved. The CDR3 runs 14 amino acids, cysteine and phenylalanine included. Here the CDR3 DNA is all that survives: 42 bases in frame from base 1. Sequences SEHNR (CDR1) and FQNEAQ (CDR2) are obtained from the germline V gene (reference sequence). The junction carries 8 bases between V and J, which are trimmed by 1 base and 2 bases respectively.